These T cell receptor beta chains were read from a single sample in a study of cytomegalovirus exposure and HLA in healthy donors. Measured with immunoSEQ multiplex PCR; TCRdb has only the in-frame clones, and not every one. Found here are about 99,000 clones, about 79% of them singletons; the top ten hold around 6.1%. The sample comprised PBMCs. The receptors come from a man between 60 and 75 years old in good health and CMV-seropositive. Each CDR3 is given with its conserved first and last residue. The D gene is left open where the match is weak. Only part of the rows carry a size: once, few, many, or a class if the clone is expanded.

clone_size: -; d_call: TRBD2; j_call: TRBJ2-1; v_call: TRBV10-3; cdr3_nt: TGTGCCATCATAAGCGGGGGTGAGCAGTTCTTC; cdr3_aa: CAIISGGEQFF
clone_size: -; d_call: TRBD1; j_call: TRBJ1-3; v_call: TRBV11-2; cdr3_nt: TGTGCCAGCAGCTCAGGGGGCTTCTCTGGAAACACCATATATTTT; cdr3_aa: CASSSGGFSGNTIYF
clone_size: -; d_call: -; j_call: TRBJ2-5; v_call: TRBV6-1; cdr3_nt: TGTGCCAGCATTCGGACAGCCCAAGAGACCCAGTACTTC; cdr3_aa: CASIRTAQETQYF
clone_size: -; d_call: TRBD2; j_call: TRBJ2-5; v_call: TRBV7-6; cdr3_nt: TGTGCCAGCAGCTTAGGGCGGCTAGCGGGGGGGCCGCAGACCCAGTACTTC; cdr3_aa: CASSLGRLAGGPQTQYF
clone_size: -; d_call: TRBD1; j_call: TRBJ1-6; v_call: TRBV5-1; cdr3_nt: TGCGCCAGCAGCGGGACAGGCTATAATTCACCCCTCCACTTT; cdr3_aa: CASSGTGYNSPLHF
clone_size: few; d_call: -; j_call: TRBJ2-1; v_call: TRBV5-1; cdr3_nt: TGCGCCAGCAGCTTCTACGGTGGCAATGAGCAGTTCTTC; cdr3_aa: CASSFYGGNEQFF
clone_size: -; d_call: TRBD2; j_call: TRBJ2-7; v_call: TRBV10-3; cdr3_nt: TGTGCCAGCCAACCCACTAGCGGGGTCACCTACGAGCAGTACTTC; cdr3_aa: CASQPTSGVTYEQYF
clone_size: -; d_call: TRBD1; j_call: TRBJ2-7; v_call: TRBV30; cdr3_nt: TGTGCCTGGGAAGGACAGGGGGGATCCTACGAGCAGTACTTC; cdr3_aa: CAWEGQGGSYEQYF
clone_size: -; d_call: TRBD1; j_call: TRBJ1-1; v_call: TRBV11-1; cdr3_nt: TGTGCCAGCAGCTTAGGGACAGGGAAGAACACTGAAGCTTTCTTT; cdr3_aa: CASSLGTGKNTEAFF
clone_size: few; d_call: TRBD1; j_call: TRBJ1-2; v_call: TRBV4-3; cdr3_nt: TGCGCCAGCAGCAACAACGAGGGGGCGCGTGGCTACACCTTC; cdr3_aa: CASSNNEGARGYTF
clone_size: -; d_call: TRBD1; j_call: TRBJ1-1; v_call: TRBV7-2; cdr3_nt: TGTGCCAGCAGCTTAGTAGGAACAGGGGCTGAAGCTTTCTTT; cdr3_aa: CASSLVGTGAEAFF
clone_size: -; d_call: TRBD2; j_call: TRBJ2-7; v_call: TRBV18; cdr3_nt: TGTGCCAGCTCATCGGGGACTAGCGGGGCCTCCATCTACGAGCAGTACTTC; cdr3_aa: CASSSGTSGASIYEQYF
clone_size: -; d_call: -; j_call: TRBJ2-2; v_call: TRBV29-1; cdr3_nt: TGCAGCGTCCAAGGGGCGGCGAACACCGGGGAGCTGTTTTTT; cdr3_aa: CSVQGAANTGELFF
clone_size: -; d_call: TRBD1; j_call: TRBJ2-5; v_call: TRBV28; cdr3_nt: TGTGCCAGCAGCAAGGGACAGCAGGGAGAGACCCAGTACTTC; cdr3_aa: CASSKGQQGETQYF
clone_size: many; d_call: -; j_call: TRBJ1-5; v_call: TRBV6-1; cdr3_nt: TGTGCCAGCAGGGTAATGGGGGCGGTTCAGCCCCAGCATTTT; cdr3_aa: CASRVMGAVQPQHF
clone_size: -; d_call: -; j_call: TRBJ1-2; v_call: TRBV18; cdr3_nt: TGTGCCAGCTCACCACCGACAAAAGACTATGGCTACACCTTC; cdr3_aa: CASSPPTKDYGYTF
clone_size: -; d_call: TRBD1; j_call: TRBJ2-7; v_call: TRBV4-1; cdr3_nt: TGCGCCAGCAGCCAAGAACCACAGGGGGAAGTAATTTTCTACGAGCAGTACTTC; cdr3_aa: CASSQEPQGEVIFYEQYF
clone_size: -; d_call: TRBD1; j_call: TRBJ1-3; v_call: TRBV9; cdr3_nt: TGTGCCAGCAGCCCTGACAGGGGGGCTGGAAACACCATATATTTT; cdr3_aa: CASSPDRGAGNTIYF
clone_size: few; d_call: TRBD2; j_call: TRBJ2-3; v_call: TRBV19; cdr3_nt: TGTGCCAGTATGGCGGGGGGGAAGGGAGATACGCAGTATTTT; cdr3_aa: CASMAGGKGDTQYF
clone_size: -; d_call: TRBD2; j_call: TRBJ2-7; v_call: TRBV9; cdr3_nt: TGTGCCAGCAGCGCTAGTCGTGGACTAGCGGGGTACGAGCAGTACTTC; cdr3_aa: CASSASRGLAGYEQYF
clone_size: few; d_call: TRBD1; j_call: TRBJ2-7; v_call: TRBV6-1; cdr3_nt: TGTGCCAGCAGTGAAGCAGGGACAGGGGCCTACGAGCAGTACTTC; cdr3_aa: CASSEAGTGAYEQYF
clone_size: once; d_call: -; j_call: TRBJ2-6; v_call: TRBV4-3; cdr3_nt: TGCGCCAGCAGCAACTTAAGCCCGGGAGGGGCCAACGTCCTGACTTTC; cdr3_aa: CASSNLSPGGANVLTF
clone_size: -; d_call: TRBD2; j_call: TRBJ2-7; v_call: TRBV19; cdr3_nt: TGTGCCAGTAGTATAGAGGCGACTAGCGGGGTCTCCTACGAGCAGTACTTC; cdr3_aa: CASSIEATSGVSYEQYF
clone_size: -; d_call: -; j_call: TRBJ2-3; v_call: TRBV6-5; cdr3_nt: TGTGCCAGCAGTTACAGCGGTAGCAGTAGCACAGATACGCAGTATTTT; cdr3_aa: CASSYSGSSSTDTQYF
clone_size: -; d_call: TRBD2; j_call: TRBJ2-1; v_call: TRBV19; cdr3_nt: TGTGCCAGTAGTATCAACACAGCGGGGGTCGAGAATGAGCAGTTCTTC; cdr3_aa: CASSINTAGVENEQFF
clone_size: -; d_call: TRBD1; j_call: TRBJ1-1; v_call: TRBV5-1; cdr3_nt: TGCGCCAGCAGCGCAGGGGGCGAGTACACTGAAGCTTTCTTT; cdr3_aa: CASSAGGEYTEAFF
clone_size: -; d_call: -; j_call: TRBJ2-3; v_call: TRBV6-5; cdr3_nt: TGTGCCAGCAGTTACGGGGCGTCGAGGAGAGATACGCAGTATTTT; cdr3_aa: CASSYGASRRDTQYF
clone_size: -; d_call: -; j_call: TRBJ1-2; v_call: TRBV10-3; cdr3_nt: TGTGCCATCAGTGAGTCGCCCCGGGGGGGCTACACCTTC; cdr3_aa: CAISESPRGGYTF
clone_size: -; d_call: TRBD2; j_call: TRBJ2-1; v_call: TRBV6-1; cdr3_nt: TGTGCCAGCACCGAGGAGGGCGGGGGGGCAGGTGAGCAGTTCTTC; cdr3_aa: CASTEEGGGAGEQFF
clone_size: few; d_call: -; j_call: TRBJ1-1; v_call: TRBV6-5; cdr3_nt: TGTGCCAGCAGTTACGGCCTAGGCACTGAAGCTTTCTTT; cdr3_aa: CASSYGLGTEAFF
clone_size: -; d_call: -; j_call: TRBJ1-5; v_call: TRBV28; cdr3_nt: TGTGCCAGCAGTCTTCCGGGCGGGGTGACTCAGCCCCAGCATTTT; cdr3_aa: CASSLPGGVTQPQHF
clone_size: -; d_call: TRBD1; j_call: TRBJ2-2; v_call: TRBV19; cdr3_nt: TGTGCCAGTAGTAAGTCAGGGGGCGCGGTCACCGGGGAGCTGTTTTTT; cdr3_aa: CASSKSGGAVTGELFF
clone_size: -; d_call: -; j_call: TRBJ1-6; v_call: TRBV11-2; cdr3_nt: TGTGCCAGCAGCTCAATTGCAGGCCTGCCAGAGACCTCACCCCTCCACTTT; cdr3_aa: CASSSIAGLPETSPLHF
clone_size: -; d_call: TRBD1; j_call: TRBJ1-3; v_call: TRBV9; cdr3_nt: TGTGCCAGCAGCGCCGGGGCCGGGACAGGGGCTGGAAACACCATATATTTT; cdr3_aa: CASSAGAGTGAGNTIYF
clone_size: -; d_call: TRBD2; j_call: TRBJ2-3; v_call: TRBV12-5; cdr3_nt: TGTGCTAGTGGTTTGGTACTAAGCGGGGTTTTAGATACGCAGTATTTT; cdr3_aa: CASGLVLSGVLDTQYF
clone_size: -; d_call: TRBD1; j_call: TRBJ1-2; v_call: TRBV7-7; cdr3_nt: TGTGCCAGCAGCTTAGTAGTGAGGGACAGGGGGCATGGGAATGGCTACACCTTC; cdr3_aa: CASSLVVRDRGHGNGYTF
clone_size: -; d_call: -; j_call: TRBJ1-2; v_call: TRBV30; cdr3_nt: TGTGCCTGGAGTGTACTGCGGGGGAACTATGGCTACACCTTC; cdr3_aa: CAWSVLRGNYGYTF
clone_size: -; d_call: -; j_call: TRBJ1-4; v_call: TRBV5-1; cdr3_nt: TGCGCCAGCAGTCCAGCCACCGGGGGGCTTAATGAAAAACTGTTTTTT; cdr3_aa: CASSPATGGLNEKLFF
clone_size: -; d_call: TRBD1; j_call: TRBJ1-2; v_call: TRBV5-1; cdr3_nt: TGCGCCAGCAGCCTAGGACAGGGGGCCTATGGCTACACCTTC; cdr3_aa: CASSLGQGAYGYTF
clone_size: -; d_call: -; j_call: TRBJ1-5; v_call: TRBV7-9; cdr3_nt: TGTGCCAGCAGCGCCTGGACTACCCCTAACAATCAGCCCCAGCATTTT; cdr3_aa: CASSAWTTPNNQPQHF
clone_size: -; d_call: -; j_call: TRBJ1-1; v_call: TRBV7-6; cdr3_nt: TGTGCCAGCAGCCCACTTAGGGTGACAGGGAACACTGAAGCTTTCTTT; cdr3_aa: CASSPLRVTGNTEAFF
clone_size: -; d_call: TRBD1; j_call: TRBJ2-7; v_call: TRBV6-6; cdr3_nt: TGTGCCAGCAGCCCGGACAGGGGGAAAGCCTACGAGCAGTACTTC; cdr3_aa: CASSPDRGKAYEQYF
clone_size: -; d_call: -; j_call: TRBJ1-6; v_call: TRBV5-8; cdr3_nt: TGTGCCGGCGGGGGGCCGTATAATTCACCCCTCCACTTT; cdr3_aa: CAGGGPYNSPLHF
clone_size: -; d_call: TRBD1; j_call: TRBJ1-1; v_call: TRBV19; cdr3_nt: TGTGCCAGTATCCGCGGACAGGGGACTGAAGCTTTCTTT; cdr3_aa: CASIRGQGTEAFF
clone_size: -; d_call: TRBD2; j_call: TRBJ2-2; v_call: TRBV5-1; cdr3_nt: TGCGCCAGCAGCCCCCCCGCGGCTAGCGGGAACACCGGGGAGCTGTTTTTT; cdr3_aa: CASSPPAASGNTGELFF
clone_size: few; d_call: TRBD1; j_call: TRBJ2-7; v_call: TRBV28; cdr3_nt: TGTGCCAGCGGGACAGGGGGCCCCCACGAGCAGTACTTC; cdr3_aa: CASGTGGPHEQYF
clone_size: -; d_call: TRBD1; j_call: TRBJ1-2; v_call: TRBV7-2; cdr3_nt: TGTGCCAGCAGACCGACAGGGGGCGAGGGCTACACCTTC; cdr3_aa: CASRPTGGEGYTF
clone_size: -; d_call: -; j_call: TRBJ1-2; v_call: TRBV11-1; cdr3_nt: TGTGCCAGCAGCCACGAGGGAGGATATGGCTACACCTTC; cdr3_aa: CASSHEGGYGYTF
clone_size: few; d_call: TRBD1; j_call: TRBJ1-5; v_call: TRBV6-5; cdr3_nt: TGTGCCAGCAGTTCCGGGACAGGGGGCATCGGTCAGCCCCAGCATTTT; cdr3_aa: CASSSGTGGIGQPQHF
clone_size: -; d_call: -; j_call: TRBJ2-3; v_call: TRBV12-1; cdr3_nt: TGTGCCAGCAGCTTAGATGGGGCAAGGACCACAGATACGCAGTATTTT; cdr3_aa: CASSLDGARTTDTQYF
clone_size: -; d_call: TRBD2; j_call: TRBJ2-5; v_call: TRBV7-6; cdr3_nt: TGTGCCAGCAGCTTAGCGCTAGCGGGGGGGCCGGGAGAGACCCAGTACTTC; cdr3_aa: CASSLALAGGPGETQYF
clone_size: -; d_call: -; j_call: TRBJ1-4; v_call: TRBV4-1; cdr3_nt: TGCGCCAGCAGCCAAGCGGGGGCAACTAATGAAAAACTGTTTTTT; cdr3_aa: CASSQAGATNEKLFF
clone_size: few; d_call: -; j_call: TRBJ1-5; v_call: TRBV6-1; cdr3_nt: TGTGCCAGCAACCCCCAGGGATGGGGCAATCAGCCCCAGCATTTT; cdr3_aa: CASNPQGWGNQPQHF